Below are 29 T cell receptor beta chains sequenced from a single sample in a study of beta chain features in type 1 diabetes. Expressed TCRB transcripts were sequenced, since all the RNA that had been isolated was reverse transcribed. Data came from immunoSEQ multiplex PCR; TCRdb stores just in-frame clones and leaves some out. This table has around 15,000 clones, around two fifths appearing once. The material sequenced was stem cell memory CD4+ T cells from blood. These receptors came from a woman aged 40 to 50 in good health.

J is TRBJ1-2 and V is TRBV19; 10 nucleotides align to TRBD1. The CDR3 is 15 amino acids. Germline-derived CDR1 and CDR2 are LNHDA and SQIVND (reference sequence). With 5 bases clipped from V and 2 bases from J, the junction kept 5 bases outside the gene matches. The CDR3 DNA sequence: TGTGCCAGTAGTGAATGGGACAGGGGAAACTATGGCTACACCTTC. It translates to CASSEWDRGNYGYTF.

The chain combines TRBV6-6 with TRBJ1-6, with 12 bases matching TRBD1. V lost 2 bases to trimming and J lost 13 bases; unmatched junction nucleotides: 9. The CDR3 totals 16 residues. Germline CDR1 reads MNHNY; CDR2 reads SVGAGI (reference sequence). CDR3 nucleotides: TGTGCCAGCAGTTACCCGTCCGGGACAGGGGGCATCCCCCTCCACTTT. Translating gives CASSYPSGTGGIPLHF.

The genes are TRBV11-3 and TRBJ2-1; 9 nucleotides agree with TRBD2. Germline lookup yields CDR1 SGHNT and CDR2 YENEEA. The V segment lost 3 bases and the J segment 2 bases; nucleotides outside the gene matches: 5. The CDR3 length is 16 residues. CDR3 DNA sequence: TGTGCCAGCAGCTTTAGAGCGGGGGGACCCTACAATGAGCAGTTCTTC. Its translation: CASSFRAGGPYNEQFF.

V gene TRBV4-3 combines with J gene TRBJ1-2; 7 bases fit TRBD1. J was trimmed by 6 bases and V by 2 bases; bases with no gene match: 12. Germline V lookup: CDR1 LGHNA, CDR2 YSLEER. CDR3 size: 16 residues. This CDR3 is CASSQSKGAGWDGYTF. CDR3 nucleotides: TGCGCCAGCAGCCAAAGCAAGGGGGCCGGTTGGGATGGCTACACCTTC.

CDR3: CASSPGLIKNYEQYF. CDR3 DNA sequence: TGTGCCAGTAGTCCGGGACTTATCAAGAACTACGAGCAGTACTTC. The genes are TRBV19 and TRBJ2-7, with TRBD2 as a possible D gene (6 bases). V dropped 5 bases and J dropped 3 bases, with 17 bases sitting between them. The germline CDR1 and CDR2 sequences are LNHDA and SQIVND (reference sequence). This CDR3 region has 15 residues.

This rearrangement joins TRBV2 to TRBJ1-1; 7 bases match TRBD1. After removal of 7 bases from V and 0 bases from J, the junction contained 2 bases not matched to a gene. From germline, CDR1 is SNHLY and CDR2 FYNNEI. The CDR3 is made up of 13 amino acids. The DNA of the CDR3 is TGTGCCAGCACGACAGGGATGAACACTGAAGCTTTCTTT. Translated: CASTTGMNTEAFF.

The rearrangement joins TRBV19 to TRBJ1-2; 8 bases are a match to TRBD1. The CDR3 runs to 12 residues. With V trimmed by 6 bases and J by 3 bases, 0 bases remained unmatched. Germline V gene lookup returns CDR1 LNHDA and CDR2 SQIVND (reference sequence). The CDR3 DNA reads TGTGCCAGTAGGACAGGGGACTATGGCTACACCTTC. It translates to CASRTGDYGYTF.

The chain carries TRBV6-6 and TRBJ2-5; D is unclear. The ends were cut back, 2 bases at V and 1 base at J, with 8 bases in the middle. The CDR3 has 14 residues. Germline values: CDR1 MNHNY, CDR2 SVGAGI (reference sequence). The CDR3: CASSYPPRQETQYF. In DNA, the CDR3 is TGTGCCAGCAGTTACCCCCCCCGCCAAGAGACCCAGTACTTC.

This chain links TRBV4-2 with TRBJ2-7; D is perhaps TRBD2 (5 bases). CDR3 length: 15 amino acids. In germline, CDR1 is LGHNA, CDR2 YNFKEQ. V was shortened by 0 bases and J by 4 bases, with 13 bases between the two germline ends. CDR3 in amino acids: CASSQDLVSVYEQYF. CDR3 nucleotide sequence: TGTGCCAGCAGCCAAGATTTAGTTAGCGTTTACGAGCAGTACTTC.

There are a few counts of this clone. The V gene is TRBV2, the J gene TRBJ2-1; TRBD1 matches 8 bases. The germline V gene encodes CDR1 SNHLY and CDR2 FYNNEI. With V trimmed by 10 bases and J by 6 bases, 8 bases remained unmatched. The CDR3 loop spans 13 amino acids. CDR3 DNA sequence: TGTGCCACGGGGACAGGTTCTGTCAATGAGCAGTTCTTC. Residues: CATGTGSVNEQFF.

CDR3 nucleotide sequence: TGCGCCAGCAGCTACCGGACTGATTCGGGCTACACCTTC. Its translation is CASSYRTDSGYTF. J is TRBJ1-2 and V is TRBV5-1, with D hard to call. Germline V gives CDR1 SGHRS, CDR2 YFSETQ. Between the trimmed V and J ends, which lost 3 bases and 8 bases, there was a span of 14 bases. The CDR3 covers 13 residues. The entire variable domain, with the rest obtained from reference TRBV5-1 and TRBJ1-2, is as follows: KAGVTQTPRYLIKTRGQQVTLSCSPISGHRSVSWYQQTPGQGLQFLFEYFSETQRNKGNFPGRFSGRQFSNSRSEMNVSTLELGDSALYLCASSYRTDSGYTFGSGTRLTVV.

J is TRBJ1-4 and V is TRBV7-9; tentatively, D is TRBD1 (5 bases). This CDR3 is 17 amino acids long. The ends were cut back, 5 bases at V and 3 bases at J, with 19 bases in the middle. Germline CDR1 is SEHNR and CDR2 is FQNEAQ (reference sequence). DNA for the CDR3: TGTGCCAGCAGCGCCAGACAGAGTCGTACGGCTAATGAAAAACTGTTTTTT. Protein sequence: CASSARQSRTANEKLFF.

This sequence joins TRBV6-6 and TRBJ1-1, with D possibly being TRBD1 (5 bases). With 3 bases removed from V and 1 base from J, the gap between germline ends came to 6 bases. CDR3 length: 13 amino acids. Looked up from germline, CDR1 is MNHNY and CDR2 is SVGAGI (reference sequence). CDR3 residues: CASSYGQNTEAFF. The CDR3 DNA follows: TGTGCCAGCAGTTATGGACAGAACACTGAAGCTTTCTTT.

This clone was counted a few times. CDR3: CSPANSKLYEQYF. The CDR3 DNA reads TGCAGCCCCGCGAACAGTAAATTATACGAGCAGTACTTC. The V and J genes are TRBV29-1 and TRBJ2-7; no clear D. V was pared by 8 bases and J by 4 bases, with 18 bases between. CDR1 SQVTM and CDR2 ANQGSEA come from the germline V gene. The CDR3 contains 13 residues.

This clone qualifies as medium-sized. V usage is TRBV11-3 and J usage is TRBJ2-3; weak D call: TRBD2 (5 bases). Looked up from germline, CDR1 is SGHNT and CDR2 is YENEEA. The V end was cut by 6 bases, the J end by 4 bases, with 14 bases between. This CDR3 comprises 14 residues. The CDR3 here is CASSPGGSADTQYF. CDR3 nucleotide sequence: TGTGCCAGCAGTCCCGGAGGCTCCGCAGATACGCAGTATTTT.

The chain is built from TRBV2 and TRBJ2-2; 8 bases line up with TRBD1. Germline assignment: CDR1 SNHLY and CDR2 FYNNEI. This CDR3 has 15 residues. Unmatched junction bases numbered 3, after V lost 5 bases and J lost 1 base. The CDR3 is CASSPGTGNTGELFF. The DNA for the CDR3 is TGTGCCAGCAGTCCCGGGACAGGGAACACCGGGGAGCTGTTTTTT.

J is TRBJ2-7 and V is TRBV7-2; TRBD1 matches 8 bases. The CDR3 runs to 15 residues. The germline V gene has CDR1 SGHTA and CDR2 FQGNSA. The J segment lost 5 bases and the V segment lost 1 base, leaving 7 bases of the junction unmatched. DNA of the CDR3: TGTGCCAGCAGCTTAGGGGCAGGGGGCCGAAACGAGCAGTACTTC. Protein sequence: CASSLGAGGRNEQYF.

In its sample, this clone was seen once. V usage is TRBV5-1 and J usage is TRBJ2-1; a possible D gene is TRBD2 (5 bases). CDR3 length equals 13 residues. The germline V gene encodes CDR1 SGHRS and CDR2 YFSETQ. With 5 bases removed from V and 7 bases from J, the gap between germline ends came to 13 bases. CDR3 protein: CASSFGPGNEQFF. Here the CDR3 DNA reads TGCGCCAGCAGTTTTGGCCCGGGAAATGAGCAGTTCTTC. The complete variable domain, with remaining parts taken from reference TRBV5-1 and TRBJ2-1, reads KAGVTQTPRYLIKTRGQQVTLSCSPISGHRSVSWYQQTPGQGLQFLFEYFSETQRNKGNFPGRFSGRQFSNSRSEMNVSTLELGDSALYLCASSFGPGNEQFFGPGTRLTVL.

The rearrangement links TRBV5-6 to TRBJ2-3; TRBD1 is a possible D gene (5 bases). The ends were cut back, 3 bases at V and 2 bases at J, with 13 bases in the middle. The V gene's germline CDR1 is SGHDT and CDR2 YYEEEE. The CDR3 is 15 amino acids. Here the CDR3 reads CASSSTGWVTDTQYF. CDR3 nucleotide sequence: TGTGCCAGCAGCTCCACAGGTTGGGTCACAGATACGCAGTATTTT.

CDR3 protein: CASSFVGGPPTDTQYF. The CDR3 nucleotides read TGTGCCAGCAGCTTTGTGGGGGGGCCACCCACAGATACGCAGTATTTT. The chain employs TRBV7-9 and TRBJ2-3, with D maybe TRBD2 (7 bases). V was shortened by 3 bases and J by 2 bases, with 15 bases between the two germline ends. There are 16 residues in the CDR3. Germline CDR1 SEHNR, CDR2 FQNEAQ (reference sequence).

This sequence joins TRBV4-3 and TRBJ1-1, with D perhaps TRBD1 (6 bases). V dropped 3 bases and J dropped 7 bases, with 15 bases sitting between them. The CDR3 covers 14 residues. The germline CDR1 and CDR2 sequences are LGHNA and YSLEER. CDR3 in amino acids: CASSQDDRLGEAFF. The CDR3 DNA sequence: TGCGCCAGCAGCCAGGATGACAGGCTAGGTGAAGCTTTCTTT.

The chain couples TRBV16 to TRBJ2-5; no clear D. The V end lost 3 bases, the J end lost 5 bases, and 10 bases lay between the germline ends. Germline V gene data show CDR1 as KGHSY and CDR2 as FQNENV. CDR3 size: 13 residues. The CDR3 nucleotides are TGTGCCAGCAGCCACCGGGTCGGGGAGACCCAGTACTTC. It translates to CASSHRVGETQYF.

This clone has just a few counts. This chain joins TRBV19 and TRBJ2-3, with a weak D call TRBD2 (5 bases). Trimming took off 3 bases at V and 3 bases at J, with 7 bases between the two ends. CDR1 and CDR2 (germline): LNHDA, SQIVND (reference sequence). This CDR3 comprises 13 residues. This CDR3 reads CASSMGGTDTQYF. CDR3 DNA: TGTGCCAGTAGTATGGGCGGGACAGATACGCAGTATTTT.

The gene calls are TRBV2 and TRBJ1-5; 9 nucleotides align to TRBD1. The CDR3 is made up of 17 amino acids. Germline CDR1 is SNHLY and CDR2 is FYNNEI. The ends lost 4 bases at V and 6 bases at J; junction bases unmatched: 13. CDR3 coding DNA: TGTGCCAGCAGTGGTCTCCTGGACAGGGGATTTTTTCAGCCCCAGCATTTT. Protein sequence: CASSGLLDRGFFQPQHF.

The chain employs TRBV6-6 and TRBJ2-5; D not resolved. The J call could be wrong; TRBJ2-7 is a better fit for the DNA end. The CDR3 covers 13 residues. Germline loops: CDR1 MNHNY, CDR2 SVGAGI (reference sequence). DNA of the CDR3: TGTGCCAGCAGTCGAGGTAGTCGCCACGAGCAGTACTTC. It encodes CASSRGSRHEQYF.

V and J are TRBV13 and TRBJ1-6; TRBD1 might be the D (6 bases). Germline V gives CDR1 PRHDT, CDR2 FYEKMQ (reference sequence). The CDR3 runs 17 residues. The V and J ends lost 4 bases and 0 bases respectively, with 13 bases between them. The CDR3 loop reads CASSSTGFGSYNSPLHF. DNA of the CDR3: TGTGCCAGCAGCTCGACAGGTTTCGGCTCCTATAATTCACCCCTCCACTTT. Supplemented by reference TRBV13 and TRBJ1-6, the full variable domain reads AAGVIQSPRHLIKEKRETATLKCYPIPRHDTVYWYQQGPGQDPQFLISFYEKMQSDKGSIPDRFSAQQFSDYHSELNMSSLELGDSALYFCASSSTGFGSYNSPLHFGNGTRLTVT.

CDR3 coding DNA: TGCGCCAGCAGCTTGGAAACCTCGGGGACCCAGTACTTC. Protein: CASSLETSGTQYF. V and J are TRBV5-1 and TRBJ2-5; no clear D gene. There are 13 residues in the CDR3. Between the trimmed V and J ends, which lost 0 bases and 7 bases, there was a span of 10 bases. Germline values: CDR1 SGHRS, CDR2 YFSETQ.

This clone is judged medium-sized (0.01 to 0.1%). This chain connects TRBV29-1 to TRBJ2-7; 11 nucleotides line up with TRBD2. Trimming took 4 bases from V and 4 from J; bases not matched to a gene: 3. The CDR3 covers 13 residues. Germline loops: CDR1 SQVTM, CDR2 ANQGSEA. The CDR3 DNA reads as TGCAGCGTTGGACTAGCGGGGAATTACGAGCAGTACTTC. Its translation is CSVGLAGNYEQYF.

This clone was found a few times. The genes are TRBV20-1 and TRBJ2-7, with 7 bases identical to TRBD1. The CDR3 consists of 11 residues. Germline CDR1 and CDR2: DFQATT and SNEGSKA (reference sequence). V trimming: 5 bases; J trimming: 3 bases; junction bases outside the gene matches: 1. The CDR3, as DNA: TGCAGTGCTGACAGGGTCTACGAGCAGTACTTC. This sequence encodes CSADRVYEQYF.